The next 13 T cell receptor beta chains were all read from a single sample in a study of cytomegalovirus exposure and HLA in healthy donors. PCR used 60 Vbeta primers and 13 Jbeta primers. Clones were read by immunoSEQ multiplex PCR, and TCRdb kept only the in-frame ones, dropping some. Here the sample spans 110,000 to 150,000 clones, roughly three quarters being singletons. Sequenced material: PBMCs. The receptors were gathered from a female donor in good health and CMV-seronegative.

This clone was recorded a few times. V usage is TRBV5-1 and J usage is TRBJ2-1, with D possibly matching TRBD1 (5 bases). The germline V gene has CDR1 SGHRS and CDR2 YFSETQ. The CDR3 is made up of 15 amino acids. Between the trimmed V and J ends, which lost 0 bases and 4 bases, there was a span of 11 bases. In DNA, the CDR3 is TGCGCCAGCAGCTTGGTTGGGGCCCTTTACAATGAGCAGTTCTTC. Translating gives CASSLVGALYNEQFF.

The CDR3 here is CASSQKTGTIDEQFF. DNA for the CDR3: TGCGCCAGCAGCCAAAAGACCGGGACTATAGATGAGCAGTTCTTC. V gene TRBV5-1 combines with J gene TRBJ2-1; the match to TRBD2 covers 7 bases. There are 15 residues in the CDR3. The V gene's germline CDR1 is SGHRS and CDR2 YFSETQ. The V segment lost 4 bases and the J segment 8 bases; nucleotides outside the gene matches: 12.

The chain uses TRBV20-1 and TRBJ1-2; 8 bases are a match to TRBD1. The CDR3 runs to 11 residues. Germline CDR1 DFQATT, CDR2 SNEGSKA (reference sequence). J gave up 6 bases and V 6 bases, and 3 bases lay outside the gene matches. CDR3 DNA: TGCAGTGCGGAGACAGGGGATGGCTACACCTTC. Its translation: CSAETGDGYTF.

This clone occurred once. This chain links TRBV2 with TRBJ1-1; 7 bases fit TRBD1. The length of the CDR3 is 14 residues. Germline lookup yields CDR1 SNHLY and CDR2 FYNNEI. Trimming removed 3 bases from V and 1 base from J; junction bases left unmatched: 2. CDR3 region: CASSDRGANTEAFF. The CDR3 nucleotides are TGTGCCAGCAGTGACAGGGGGGCGAACACTGAAGCTTTCTTT.

J is TRBJ2-7 and V is TRBV27; D is perhaps TRBD1 (5 bases). V shed 7 bases and J shed 9 bases, with 19 bases lying between them. Germline values: CDR1 MNHEY, CDR2 SMNVEV (reference sequence). This CDR3 contains 13 residues. The CDR3, as DNA: TGTGCCAGCACCTTCTCTCACCAGGGTGCGCAGTACTTC. It codes for CASTFSHQGAQYF.

The rearrangement joins TRBV7-9 to TRBJ2-1, with D possibly matching TRBD2 (7 bases). Per germline, CDR1 SEHNR and CDR2 FQNEAQ (reference sequence). Trimming cost V 8 bases and J 3 bases, with 14 bases left between them. The CDR3 consists of 14 residues. The CDR3 here is CASLRGGNYNEQFF. The CDR3, as DNA: TGTGCCAGCTTGAGGGGGGGAAACTACAATGAGCAGTTCTTC.

The chain combines TRBV7-8 with TRBJ1-2, with a tentative D call TRBD1 (5 bases). This CDR3 region has 15 residues. Trimming removed 5 bases from V and 4 bases from J, with 17 bases in between. Germline V gives CDR1 SGHVS, CDR2 FQNEAQ. The CDR3 coding sequence is TGTGCCAGCAGCCAGAGCCGGCTCGGGGGCTATGGCTACACCTTC. Translated: CASSQSRLGGYGYTF.

The V gene is TRBV27, the J gene TRBJ1-5; 7 bases align to TRBD1. The CDR3 extends over 14 amino acids. Germline values: CDR1 MNHEY, CDR2 SMNVEV (reference sequence). Trimming at V came to 5 bases and at J to 2 bases, leaving 3 bases not matched to a gene. CDR3 protein: CASSRGQGNQPQHF. Written as DNA, the CDR3 is TGTGCCAGCAGTAGAGGACAGGGCAATCAGCCCCAGCATTTT.

This chain connects TRBV6-1 to TRBJ1-2; 8 bases line up with TRBD1. Per germline, CDR1 MNHNS and CDR2 SASEGT. The CDR3 contains 12 residues. J was trimmed by 3 bases and V by 7 bases; bases with no gene match: 1. The CDR3 is CASTDRDYGYTF. In nucleotides, the CDR3 is TGTGCCAGCACGGACAGGGACTATGGCTACACCTTC.

The V and J genes are TRBV6-1 and TRBJ1-5, with TRBD1 as a possible D gene (5 bases). Germline loops: CDR1 MNHNS, CDR2 SASEGT. V was cut by 5 bases and J by 3 bases, with 11 bases left in between. This CDR3 spans 14 amino acids. CDR3 DNA sequence: TGTGCCAGCAGTTCCGGGGGTACCAATCAGCCCCAGCATTTT. Its translation is CASSSGGTNQPQHF.

V and J are TRBV13 and TRBJ2-2, with 11 bases lining up with TRBD2. CDR1 and CDR2 (germline): PRHDT, FYEKMQ (reference sequence). The CDR3 contains 18 residues. Germline trimming cut 5 bases from V and 2 bases from J; bases unmatched to any gene: 10. This CDR3 reads CASSTTAGLAANTGELFF. CDR3 DNA sequence: TGTGCCAGCAGCACCACGGCGGGACTAGCGGCAAACACCGGGGAGCTGTTTTTT.

This clone was picked up a small number of times. This rearrangement joins TRBV5-1 to TRBJ1-1; 7 bases align to TRBD1. The CDR3 spans 17 residues. The V gene's germline CDR1 is SGHRS and CDR2 YFSETQ. V was clipped by 3 bases and J by 4 bases; unmatched bases: 15. The CDR3 reads CASSSRQGWGAGTEAFF. In nucleotides, the CDR3 is TGCGCCAGCAGCTCCAGACAGGGATGGGGTGCGGGCACTGAAGCTTTCTTT.

The chain employs TRBV18 and TRBJ1-4, with a possible D match to TRBD1 (6 bases). Trimming stripped 5 bases from V and 6 bases from J, with 13 bases between. The CDR3 is made up of 14 amino acids. Germline V lookup: CDR1 KGHSH, CDR2 LQKENI. The chain's CDR3 is CASSIRQAYEKLFF. The CDR3 coding sequence is TGTGCCAGCTCAATCCGACAGGCCTATGAAAAACTGTTTTTT.